Each of the 22 T cell receptor beta chains below was sequenced from the same sample in a study of T-cell reconstitution after alpha-beta-depleted transplantation in children. The library targeted TCRbeta and was prepared with unique molecular identifiers. One entry per CDR3 protein results from TCRdb running MiXCR on the PCR reads. The top ten clones hold 27% of a sample with 350,000 to 500,000 distinct CDR3 sequences, approximately 41% of them seen once. The sample in question was PBMCs, obtained before TCRalphabeta/CD19-depleted stem cell transplant. The origin of the receptors is a girl aged 2 to 9 with aplastic anemia, due to receive a stem cell transplant.

The chain links TRBV15 to TRBJ2-3; TRBD2 matches at 11 bases. The ends lost 3 bases at V and 2 bases at J; junction bases unmatched: 1. The CDR3 contains 15 residues. The germline CDR1 and CDR2 sequences are LNHNV and YYDKDF (reference sequence). The CDR3 sequence: CATSSSGRVTDTQYF. The CDR3 nucleotides are TGTGCCACCAGCAGTAGCGGGAGGGTCACAGATACGCAGTATTTT. The variable domain in full, with the rest retrieved from reference TRBV15 and TRBJ2-3, is DAMVIQNPRYQVTQFGKPVTLSCSQTLNHNVMYWYQQKSSQAPKLLFHYYDKDFNNEADTPDNFQSRRPNTSFCFLDIRSPGLGDTAMYLCATSSSGRVTDTQYFGPGTRLTVL.

V usage is TRBV6-1 and J usage is TRBJ2-3, with 7 bases fitting TRBD2. The germline gives CDR1 MNHNS, CDR2 SASEGT. The CDR3 length is 15 residues. The trim removed 2 bases at V and 4 bases at J, leaving 6 bases unmatched. The CDR3 DNA sequence: TGTGCCAGCAGTGAACGAGCGGGAAGCGCAGATACGCAGTATTTT. It codes for CASSERAGSADTQYF.

The gene calls are TRBV6-1 and TRBJ2-3, with 9 bases matching TRBD2. The V segment lost 5 bases and the J segment 2 bases; nucleotides outside the gene matches: 11. The CDR3 has 17 residues. Germline assignment: CDR1 MNHNS and CDR2 SASEGT. The CDR3 sequence is CASSRFSGGLATDTQYF. DNA for the CDR3: TGTGCCAGCAGTCGATTTAGCGGGGGCCTTGCCACAGATACGCAGTATTTT.

Ten or more counts support this clonotype. This chain connects TRBV20-1 to TRBJ1-1, with a tentative D call TRBD1 (5 bases). V was clipped by 7 bases and J by 10 bases, with 16 bases between them. Germline-derived CDR1 and CDR2 are DFQATT and SNEGSKA (reference sequence). The CDR3 runs to 11 residues. CDR3 coding DNA: TGCAGTGGTCCCCTGGGGGGGACAGCTTTCTTT. It is translated as CSGPLGGTAFF.

This clonotype was observed a single time. The chain carries TRBV20-1 and TRBJ2-1; D unresolved. Between the trimmed V and J ends, which lost 0 bases and 7 bases, there was a span of 16 bases. The germline V gene encodes CDR1 DFQATT and CDR2 SNEGSKA (reference sequence). The CDR3 length is 15 residues. The CDR3 DNA reads as TGCAGTGCTAGAGATCTCCTAGTCCCTTGGAATGAGCAGTTCTTC. Protein product: CSARDLLVPWNEQFF.

The chain uses TRBV28 and TRBJ2-7; tentatively, D is TRBD2 (6 bases). Germline assignment: CDR1 MDHEN and CDR2 SYDVKM. The CDR3 has 14 residues. Deletions cut 4 bases from V and 5 bases from J, with 15 bases between. The chain's CDR3 is CASSSPGEIHEQYF. CDR3 coding DNA: TGTGCCAGCAGTTCCCCGGGGGAGATCCACGAGCAGTACTTC.

The V gene is TRBV20-1, the J gene TRBJ2-1; D gene unclear. The CDR3 has 12 residues. CDR1 and CDR2 (germline): DFQATT, SNEGSKA (reference sequence). Trimming took off 3 bases at V and 3 bases at J, with 6 bases between the two ends. CDR3 sequence: CSASLGYNEQFF. The CDR3 DNA is TGCAGTGCTAGTCTTGGCTACAATGAGCAGTTCTTC.

The chain has TRBV5-1 and TRBJ2-7, with D possibly TRBD2 on 6 matching bases. Trimming removed 3 bases at V and 3 bases at J, with 16 bases between. Per the germline V gene, CDR1 is SGHRS and CDR2 is YFSETQ. The CDR3 consists of 15 residues. The CDR3 DNA follows: TGCGCCAGCAGCTGGACCGGGACTGGGATCTACGAGCAGTACTTC. Translating gives CASSWTGTGIYEQYF.

This clonotype has at least ten counts. The genes are TRBV12-3 or TRBV12-4 and TRBJ1-6, with 8 positions matching TRBD1. After removal of 5 bases from V and 1 base from J, the junction contained 7 bases not matched to a gene. The CDR3 extends over 17 amino acids. As DNA, the CDR3 is TGTGCCAGCAGTCCTGGACAGGGCTATTCCTATAATTCACCCCTCCACTTT. The encoded protein is CASSPGQGYSYNSPLHF.

The V gene is TRBV12-5, the J gene TRBJ2-7; tentative D call: TRBD2 (6 bases). The V end lost 7 bases, the J end lost 3 bases, and 22 bases lay between the germline ends. The germline gives CDR1 LGHNT, CDR2 FRNRAP. The CDR3 loop spans 16 amino acids. CDR3 DNA: TGTGCTAGTGCCCTGATTGTCCGCGGGAAGGGCTACGAGCAGTACTTC. It codes for CASALIVRGKGYEQYF.

The chain combines TRBV20-1 with TRBJ2-7, with 7 bases fitting TRBD1. Germline V gives CDR1 DFQATT, CDR2 SNEGSKA (reference sequence). V lost 4 bases to trimming and J lost 2 bases; unmatched junction nucleotides: 5. The CDR3 contains 13 residues. In nucleotides, the CDR3 is TGCAGTGCTATTACAGGGGACACCTACGAGCAGTACTTC. Its translation: CSAITGDTYEQYF.

This clonotype was seen just once. V and J are TRBV29-1 and TRBJ1-4; TRBD1 matches at 12 bases. From germline, CDR1 is SQVTM and CDR2 ANQGSEA. This CDR3 contains 16 residues. Trimming took 5 bases from V and 8 from J; bases not matched to a gene: 12. The CDR3 here is CSVHGTGGREYEKLFF. CDR3 DNA sequence: TGCAGCGTTCACGGGACAGGGGGCCGCGAATACGAAAAACTGTTTTTT.

This clonotype has ten or more counts. The V gene is TRBV4-2, the J gene TRBJ1-1, with 10 bases that match TRBD1. The CDR3 is 15 amino acids. Germline CDR1 reads LGHNA; CDR2 reads YNFKEQ. V lost 3 bases to trimming and J lost 6 bases; unmatched junction nucleotides: 7. The CDR3, as DNA: TGTGCCAGCAGCCAGCGGGACAGGGGTCCTTCTGAAGCTTTCTTT. Translation gives CASSQRDRGPSEAFF.

This chain joins TRBV5-1 and TRBJ1-4; a weak D match, TRBD1 (5 bases). V was pared by 0 bases and J by 12 bases, with 15 bases between. The CDR3 has 14 amino acids. Germline loops: CDR1 SGHRS, CDR2 YFSETQ. CDR3 loop: CASSLEVRGMELFF. The CDR3 DNA reads TGCGCCAGCAGCTTGGAGGTCCGGGGGATGGAACTGTTTTTT.

In this sample, this clonotype turned up once. The V gene is TRBV9, the J gene TRBJ2-7; 11 bases line up with TRBD1. V shed 4 bases, J shed 3 bases, and the junction held 6 bases outside the gene matches. The germline CDR1 and CDR2 sequences are SGDLS and YYNGEE. The CDR3 totals 15 residues. The CDR3 reads CASSQWGTGGYEQYF. Written as DNA, the CDR3 is TGTGCCAGCAGCCAGTGGGGGACAGGGGGCTACGAGCAGTACTTC.

This sequence joins TRBV13 and TRBJ1-4; 8 bases line up with TRBD1. V was clipped by 6 bases and J by 8 bases; unmatched bases: 11. Germline loops: CDR1 PRHDT, CDR2 FYEKMQ (reference sequence). The CDR3 spans 15 residues. The CDR3 sequence: CASSSAGQDGEKLFF. Here the CDR3 DNA reads TGTGCCAGCAGTTCGGCGGGACAGGACGGCGAAAAACTGTTTTTT.

J is TRBJ2-5 and V is TRBV4-2; TRBD1 matches at 8 bases. V lost 2 bases to trimming and J lost 2 bases; unmatched junction nucleotides: 7. Germline V gives CDR1 LGHNA, CDR2 YNFKEQ. CDR3 length equals 16 residues. CDR3 residues: CASSQKTGVGQETQYF. The CDR3 DNA follows: TGTGCCAGCAGCCAAAAGACAGGGGTGGGGCAAGAGACCCAGTACTTC.

The rearrangement links TRBV20-1 to TRBJ2-1; D is unclear. CDR1 and CDR2 from the germline V gene are DFQATT and SNEGSKA (reference sequence). Trimming cost V 4 bases and J 1 base, with 11 bases left between them. This CDR3 has 14 residues. CDR3 sequence reads: CSAIGLVSYNEQFF. CDR3 coding DNA: TGCAGTGCTATTGGTCTAGTATCCTACAATGAGCAGTTCTTC.

The V gene is TRBV12-3 or TRBV12-4, the J gene TRBJ1-3, with D hard to call. Between the trimmed V and J ends, which lost 6 bases and 4 bases, there was a span of 10 bases. This CDR3 has 13 residues. The CDR3 DNA is TGTGCCAGCAGAATAGCCCTAGGAAACACCATATATTTT. It codes for CASRIALGNTIYF.

This chain uses TRBV5-1 with TRBJ2-1; D call uncertain. Germline CDR1 SGHRS, CDR2 YFSETQ. The CDR3 is 16 amino acids. V was pared by 4 bases and J by 0 bases, with 14 bases between. The CDR3 DNA follows: TGCGCCAGCAGCGCCCGAGGCGTAAGCTCCTACAATGAGCAGTTCTTC. Protein product: CASSARGVSSYNEQFF.

The table lists this clonotype with many counts. This chain links TRBV7-2 with TRBJ2-7, with 8 bases that match TRBD2. Germline V gene lookup returns CDR1 SGHTA and CDR2 FQGNSA. The CDR3 extends over 15 amino acids. With 0 bases clipped from V and 3 bases from J, the junction kept 4 bases outside the gene matches. CDR3: CASSLAPGGIYEQYF. The CDR3 coding sequence is TGTGCCAGCAGCTTAGCGCCGGGGGGGATCTACGAGCAGTACTTC. Filled out from reference TRBV7-2 and TRBJ2-7, the complete variable domain reads GAGVSQSPSNKVTEKGKDVELRCDPISGHTALYWYRQSLGQGLEFLIYFQGNSAPDKSGLPSDRFSAERTGGSVSTLTIQRTQQEDSAVYLCASSLAPGGIYEQYFGPGTRLTVT.

The chain joins TRBV12-3 or TRBV12-4 to TRBJ1-2; D perhaps matches TRBD1 (6 bases). Trimming removed 6 bases at V and 1 base at J, with 15 bases between. CDR3 length equals 15 residues. Here the CDR3 DNA reads TGTGCCAGCAGCCCTCCGGACAGCGATAACTATGGCTACACCTTC. Encoded protein: CASSPPDSDNYGYTF.